This T cell receptor beta chain came from a study of early T cells in non-severe SARS-CoV-2 infection. Whole-study context: Investigators sequenced bulk RNA drawn from unsorted whole blood, and chains remained unpaired.

The V gene lost 4 bases and the J gene lost 6 bases, with 18 bases spanning the gap. From germline, CDR1 is LGHNA and CDR2 YSLEER. The CDR3 consists of 16 residues. The protocol attached unique molecular identifiers to individual cDNA molecules. One entry per CDR3 protein, called by TCRdb with MiXCR from the 5' RACE reads. The table records over 30,000 distinct CDR3 sequences, roughly 7.9% of them present only once. This clonotype has just a few counts. The antigen is unknown. Study-wide results and limits: VDJdb matching favored anti-spike CD8 responses, missing private and CD4 specificities.

V and J are TRBV4-3 and TRBJ2-2; D not resolved. The sequence was obtained from an adult who was a healthcare worker with PCR-confirmed SARS-CoV-2 infection or an uninfected control (not recorded which). Source: whole blood, taken at baseline. The CDR3: CASSRATQVSSGELFF. CDR3 nucleotides: TGCGCCAGCAGCCGGGCCACTCAAGTAAGCTCCGGGGAGCTGTTTTTT.